The 28 T cell receptor beta chains below were found in one sample sequenced in a study. TCRdb analysed the 5' RACE reads with MiXCR anew, one entry per CDR3 protein. This table holds about 9,000 distinct CDR3 sequences, about half found once. Cells sorted as Tregs were CD4+, CD25+ and CD127-/low. Sequenced input: Tregs sorted from a lymph node. These receptors originate from a female donor with breast cancer.

The CDR3 spells CASSLDLAETYNEQFF. As DNA, the CDR3 is TGTGCCAGCAGCTTAGATCTAGCGGAAACCTACAATGAGCAGTTCTTC. The rearrangement joins TRBV7-8 to TRBJ2-1; 7 bases match TRBD2. Germline V gene data show CDR1 as SGHVS and CDR2 as FQNEAQ. V lost 1 base to trimming and J lost 2 bases; unmatched junction nucleotides: 5. The CDR3 has 16 amino acids.

There are a few counts of this clonotype. The V and J genes are TRBV4-1 and TRBJ1-2; 9 bases align to TRBD1. The CDR3 length is 16 residues. Germline CDR1 and CDR2: MGHRA and YSYEKL. V trimming: 0 bases; J trimming: 5 bases; junction bases outside the gene matches: 7. CDR3 region: CASSQDRTGDDYGYTF. The CDR3 DNA is TGCGCCAGCAGCCAAGACCGGACAGGGGACGATTATGGCTACACCTTC.

The rearrangement links TRBV6-5 to TRBJ2-1; the match to TRBD2 covers 11 bases. CDR1 and CDR2 from the germline V gene are MNHEY and SVGAGI. Losses at the gene ends were 4 bases for V and 4 bases for J; bases not matched to a gene: 3. CDR3 length: 15 amino acids. This CDR3 reads CASSFGTSGYNEQFF. The CDR3 DNA is TGTGCCAGCAGTTTCGGGACTAGCGGTTACAATGAGCAGTTCTTC.

For this clonotype: With a much larger clone just one base away, this may be a read error. CDR3 DNA: TGCGCCAGCAGCCCGGTACAGGGGTACTCCTACGAGCAGTACTTC. Translated, it gives CASSPVQGYSYEQYF. The chain employs TRBV5-1 and TRBJ2-7, with TRBD1 matching over 7 bases. J was trimmed by 0 bases and V by 4 bases; bases with no gene match: 7. Germline lookup yields CDR1 SGHRS and CDR2 YFSETQ. The CDR3 consists of 15 residues.

The chain carries TRBV6-5 and TRBJ2-5, with TRBD1 identical over 8 bases. The junction had 8 bases not matched to a gene; V was cut back by 6 bases and J by 2 bases. The CDR3 is made up of 15 amino acids. Germline V gives CDR1 MNHEY, CDR2 SVGAGI. CDR3 sequence: CASRGPRTGQETQYF. CDR3 coding DNA: TGTGCCAGCAGGGGACCAAGGACAGGGCAAGAGACCCAGTACTTC.

V and J are TRBV13 and TRBJ2-7; D is undetermined. There are 12 residues in the CDR3. The germline CDR1 and CDR2 sequences are PRHDT and FYEKMQ (reference sequence). Trimming took 1 base from V and 8 from J, leaving 9 bases between them. In nucleotides, the CDR3 is TGTGCCAGCAGCTTAGCTAGGGAAAAGCAGTACTTC. The encoded protein is CASSLAREKQYF. The full variable domain, rest sourced from reference TRBV13 and TRBJ2-7, is AAGVIQSPRHLIKEKRETATLKCYPIPRHDTVYWYQQGPGQDPQFLISFYEKMQSDKGSIPDRFSAQQFSDYHSELNMSSLELGDSALYFCASSLAREKQYFGPGTRLTVT.

The chain links TRBV5-1 to TRBJ2-3, with no clear D. This CDR3 is built from 18 residues. Trimming pared 0 bases from V and 0 bases from J, leaving 17 bases between. Germline CDR1 and CDR2: SGHRS and YFSETQ. The CDR3 DNA reads as TGCGCCAGCAGCTTGGGAAGGCTCGACCGGCTAAGCACAGATACGCAGTATTTT. As protein: CASSLGRLDRLSTDTQYF.

About this clonotype: Its ends do not fully match the called genes, so a read error is possible. The chain links TRBV12-3 or TRBV12-4 to TRBJ1-1, with TRBD1 as a possible D gene (6 bases). The CDR3 spans 14 residues. The CDR3, as DNA: TGTGCCAACAGTCGACGACAGGAGAACACTGAAGCTTTCTTT. Encoded protein: CANSRRQENTEAFF.

On this clonotype: At one of its ends the junction is not consistent with the germline gene, which may arise from a read error. This chain links TRBV2 with TRBJ1-1; possibly TRBD1 for D (6 bases). The germline gives CDR1 SNHLY, CDR2 FYNNEI. This CDR3 contains 14 residues. CDR3 in DNA: TGTGCCAGCGGGGAACAGGGCCCGAACACTGAAGCTTTCTTC. Its protein is CASGEQGPNTEAFF.

This clonotype was picked up one time. Germline and junction disagree at one end, which may indicate a read error. V usage is TRBV7-6 and J usage is TRBJ2-1; D is unresolved. This CDR3 is built from 13 residues. The germline V gene has CDR1 SGHVS and CDR2 FNYEAQ. CDR3 nucleotides: TGTGCCAGCAGCTTAGCCCTAGGAGTTGAGCAGTTTTTC. Encoded protein: CASSLALGVEQFF.

J is TRBJ1-5 and V is TRBV4-1, with 8 bases matching TRBD1. The CDR3 loop spans 15 amino acids. CDR1 and CDR2 from the germline V gene are MGHRA and YSYEKL. Trimming cost V 0 bases and J 6 bases; bases outside gene matches: 4. This CDR3 reads CASSQDPGGRQPQHF. CDR3 bases: TGCGCCAGCAGCCAAGACCCAGGGGGCCGTCAGCCCCAGCATTTT.

The sample holds one count of this clonotype. The chain has TRBV7-3 and TRBJ2-3; D ambiguous. Germline V CDR1 and CDR2: SGHTA, FQGTGA. This CDR3 is built from 16 residues. V gave up 5 bases and J gave up 0 bases, with 15 bases separating them. The CDR3 spells CASSPQHLHSTDTQYF. Here the CDR3 DNA reads TGTGCCAGCAGCCCTCAACACCTACATAGCACAGATACGCAGTATTTT.

The chain combines TRBV7-8 with TRBJ1-1; no reliable D call. Germline V gives CDR1 SGHVS, CDR2 FQNEAQ. V was cut by 2 bases and J by 0 bases, with 10 bases left in between. The CDR3 is 15 amino acids. The CDR3 bases are TGTGCCAGCAGCTTAAGCGAGGGTCTGAACACTGAAGCTTTCTTT. Its protein is CASSLSEGLNTEAFF.

This clonotype was counted a few times. The genes are TRBV5-4 and TRBJ2-1; no definite D call. The V end lost 7 bases, the J end lost 14 bases, and 22 bases lay between the germline ends. Germline V gene lookup returns CDR1 SGHNT and CDR2 YYREEE (reference sequence). The CDR3 is 13 amino acids. This CDR3 reads CASATSEVPAKFF. The CDR3 nucleotides read TGTGCCAGCGCAACTTCAGAGGTGCCTGCCAAGTTCTTC.

This chain joins TRBV12-3 or TRBV12-4 and TRBJ2-1; D ambiguous. Trimming cost V 5 bases and J 3 bases, with 14 bases left between them. The CDR3 is 15 amino acids. The CDR3 DNA is TGTGCCAGCAGTCAACGGACGGAAATCTACAATGAGCAGTTCTTC. Translating it yields CASSQRTEIYNEQFF.

This clonotype has only one observation. The CDR3 coding sequence is TGTGCCAGCAGCGTAGCATCGAAAGGAGACACCGGGGAGCTGTTTTTT. It yields the protein CASSVASKGDTGELFF. This chain links TRBV9 with TRBJ2-2; D is uncertain. Germline V gene sequence: CDR1 SGDLS, CDR2 YYNGEE. The CDR3 runs 16 residues. Deletions cut 0 bases from V and 3 bases from J, with 12 bases between.

The gene calls are TRBV6-5 and TRBJ1-1, with 8 nucleotides matching TRBD1. Germline V gene data show CDR1 as MNHEY and CDR2 as SVGAGI. V was clipped by 0 bases and J by 4 bases; unmatched bases: 4. The CDR3 consists of 15 residues. The CDR3 loop is CASSYSSQGATEAFF. CDR3 DNA: TGTGCCAGCAGTTACTCGAGTCAGGGGGCCACTGAAGCTTTCTTT.

This clonotype was counted between two and nine times. This sequence joins TRBV4-1 and TRBJ2-1, with D tentatively TRBD2 (6 bases). CDR1 is MGHRA and CDR2 is YSYEKL in the germline V gene. The CDR3 totals 15 residues. The V gene lost 0 bases and the J gene lost 3 bases, with 9 bases spanning the gap. The DNA of the CDR3 is TGCGCCAGCAGCCAAGATCCTAGCGTCTACAATGAGCAGTTCTTC. It encodes CASSQDPSVYNEQFF.

The chain carries TRBV7-6 and TRBJ2-1; D not certain. Between the trimmed V and J ends, which lost 1 base and 3 bases, there was a span of 13 bases. The CDR3 totals 16 residues. The germline CDR1 and CDR2 sequences are SGHVS and FNYEAQ. The CDR3 protein is CASSLDVGGYYNEQFF. Written as DNA, the CDR3 is TGTGCCAGCAGCTTAGATGTGGGTGGATACTACAATGAGCAGTTCTTC.

The chain employs TRBV5-1 and TRBJ1-1; possible D gene TRBD1, 5 bases. Germline V gives CDR1 SGHRS, CDR2 YFSETQ. V gave up 3 bases and J gave up 6 bases, with 18 bases separating them. The CDR3 loop spans 15 amino acids. The DNA for the CDR3 is TGCGCCAGCAGCTATGATGGGGACCTTGGGTCTGAAGCTTTCTTT. It yields the protein CASSYDGDLGSEAFF.

The chain has TRBV27 and TRBJ2-1; 7 nucleotides line up with TRBD1. Germline CDR1 MNHEY, CDR2 SMNVEV (reference sequence). The CDR3 runs to 14 residues. J was trimmed by 9 bases and V by 5 bases; bases with no gene match: 10. CDR3 DNA sequence: TGTGCCAGCAGTGTACAGGGGCTGGGGGTTGAGCAGTTCTTC. This gives the protein CASSVQGLGVEQFF.

The gene calls are TRBV4-1 and TRBJ1-1; possibly TRBD1 for D (5 bases). The V and J ends lost 4 bases and 6 bases respectively, with 12 bases between them. CDR3 size: 13 residues. Germline CDR1 and CDR2: MGHRA and YSYEKL. As DNA, the CDR3 is TGCGCCAGCAGCCCCATAGGGGTCCCTGAAGCTTTCTTT. Protein sequence: CASSPIGVPEAFF.

The CDR3 DNA reads TGTGCCAGCAGTATGAGCGGGACAGAGTACGAGCAGTACTTC. Translating it yields CASSMSGTEYEQYF. The J gene is TRBJ2-7, the V gene TRBV27, with D perhaps TRBD1 or TRBD2 (7 bases each). This CDR3 is 14 amino acids long. V was trimmed by 5 bases and J by 4 bases, leaving 15 bases between them. Germline lookup yields CDR1 MNHEY and CDR2 SMNVEV (reference sequence).

Comments on this clonotype: The junction and the germline gene differ at one end; a read error may be behind it. The chain links TRBV6-2 or TRBV6-3 to TRBJ1-1; D remains unclear. Germline V lookup: CDR1 MNHEY, CDR2 SVGEGT. The CDR3 is 16 amino acids. Here the CDR3 DNA reads TGTGCCAGCAGTTACTATGTGGCAGCCCTGAACACTGAAGCGTTCTTT. This translates into CASSYYVAALNTEAFF.

This clonotype was found once. V and J are TRBV12-3 or TRBV12-4 and TRBJ1-3; unclear D gene. The CDR3 totals 16 residues. Trimming removed 6 bases at V and 3 bases at J, with 18 bases between. The CDR3 is CASSFFDQSYGNTIYF. The CDR3 DNA reads as TGTGCCAGCAGCTTCTTCGACCAATCTTATGGAAACACCATATATTTT.

The chain couples TRBV5-6 to TRBJ2-3, with D uncertain. The germline CDR1 and CDR2 sequences are SGHDT and YYEEEE. The CDR3 length is 13 residues. Trimming took 3 bases from V and 4 from J, leaving 9 bases between them. For the CDR3, the DNA is TGTGCCAGCAGCTCCCTTACGGCAGATACGCAGTATTTT. Translated, it gives CASSSLTADTQYF.

This clonotype was detected only a few times. The genes are TRBV20-1 and TRBJ1-2; perhaps TRBD1 as D (6 bases). The CDR3 extends over 15 amino acids. The V gene lost 0 bases and the J gene lost 2 bases, with 13 bases spanning the gap. Per germline, CDR1 DFQATT and CDR2 SNEGSKA (reference sequence). The CDR3, as DNA: TGCAGTGCTAGAGATCCTGGGGACACGAACTATGGCTACACCTTC. Translating it yields CSARDPGDTNYGYTF.

The chain combines TRBV4-1 with TRBJ2-4; 7 bases map to TRBD1. The CDR3 covers 16 residues. The germline gives CDR1 MGHRA, CDR2 YSYEKL. The trim removed 1 base at V and 7 bases at J, leaving 10 bases unmatched. The CDR3, as DNA: TGCGCCAGCAGCCAAGCCCCCGGGACAGCTGGCAACATTCAGTACTTC. It is translated as CASSQAPGTAGNIQYF.